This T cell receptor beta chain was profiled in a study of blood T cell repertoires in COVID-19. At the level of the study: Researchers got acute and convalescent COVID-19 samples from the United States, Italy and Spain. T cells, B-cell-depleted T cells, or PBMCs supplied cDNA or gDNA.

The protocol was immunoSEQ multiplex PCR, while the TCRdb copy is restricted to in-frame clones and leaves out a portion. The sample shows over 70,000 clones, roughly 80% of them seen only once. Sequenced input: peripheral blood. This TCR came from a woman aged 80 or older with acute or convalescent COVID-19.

CDR3 sequence: CASSDYHQPQHF. The CDR3 DNA sequence: TGTGCCAGCAGCGACTACCATCAGCCCCAGCATTTT. J is TRBJ1-5 and V is TRBV7-9; D gene uncertain. The CDR3 has 12 amino acids. CDR1 is SEHNR and CDR2 is FQNEAQ in the germline V gene (reference sequence). V was shortened by 5 bases and J by 5 bases, with 7 bases between the two germline ends.